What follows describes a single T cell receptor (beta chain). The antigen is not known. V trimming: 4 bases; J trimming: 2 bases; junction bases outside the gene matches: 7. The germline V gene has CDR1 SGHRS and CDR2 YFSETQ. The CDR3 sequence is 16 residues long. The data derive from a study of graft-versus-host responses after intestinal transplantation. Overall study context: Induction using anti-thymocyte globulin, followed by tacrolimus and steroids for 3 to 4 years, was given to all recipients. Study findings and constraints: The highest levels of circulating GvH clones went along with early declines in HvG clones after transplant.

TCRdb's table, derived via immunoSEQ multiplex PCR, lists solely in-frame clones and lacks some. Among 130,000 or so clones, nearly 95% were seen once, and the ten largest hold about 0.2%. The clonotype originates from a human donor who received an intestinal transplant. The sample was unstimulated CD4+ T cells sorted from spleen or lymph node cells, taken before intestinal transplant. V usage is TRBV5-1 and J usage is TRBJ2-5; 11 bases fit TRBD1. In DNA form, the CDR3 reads TGCGCCAGCAGCCCTTGGACAGGGGGCCTTCAAGAGACCCAGTACTTC. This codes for CASSPWTGGLQETQYF.